This TCR beta chain was documented in a study of monozygotic twins with inflammatory bowel disease. Each UMI harboured a 6-nucleotide sample barcode and was appended via template switching. TCRdb re-called the 5' RACE reads and gives one entry per CDR3 protein, without DNA. The sample data list over 350,000 distinct CDR3 sequences. The CDR3 has 18 amino acids. Germline V gives CDR1 WSHSY, CDR2 SAAADI. The clonotype originates from a human donor with ulcerative colitis or Crohn's disease, or a healthy co-twin of an affected twin (not recorded which). V usage is TRBV10-2 and J usage is TRBJ2-3; lacking DNA, the TRBD1 call made by TCRdb goes unchecked. Material: blood. CDR3: CASSDGLGVWDITDTQYF.